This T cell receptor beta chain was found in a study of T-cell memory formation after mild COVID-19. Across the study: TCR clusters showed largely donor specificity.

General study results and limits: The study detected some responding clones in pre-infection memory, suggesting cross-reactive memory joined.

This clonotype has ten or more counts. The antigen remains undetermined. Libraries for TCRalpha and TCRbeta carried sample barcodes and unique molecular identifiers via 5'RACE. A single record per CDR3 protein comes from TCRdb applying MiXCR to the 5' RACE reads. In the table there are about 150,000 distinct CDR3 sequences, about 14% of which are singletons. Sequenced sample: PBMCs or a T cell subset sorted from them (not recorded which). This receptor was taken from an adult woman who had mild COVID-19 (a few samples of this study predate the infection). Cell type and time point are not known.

This chain's CDR3 is CASSADWTGKDSPLHF. CDR3 in DNA: TGTGCCAGCTCAGCCGACTGGACAGGGAAGGATTCACCCCTCCACTTT. The chain combines TRBV18 with TRBJ1-6; 8 bases match TRBD1. The CDR3 has 16 residues. Germline loops: CDR1 KGHSH, CDR2 LQKENI. J lost 8 bases, V lost 5 bases, and 11 bases had no gene match.